These 3 T cell receptor beta chains share one sample of origin, sequenced in a study of blood T cell repertoires in COVID-19. Libraries were prepared by immunoSEQ multiplex PCR; TCRdb keeps only in-frame clonotypes and omits some of them. The profile shows approximately 190,000 clones, about 88% of them singletons. Sample: peripheral blood. These receptor sequences come from a woman in her 40s who had recovered from COVID-19.

The chain carries TRBV19 and TRBJ1-1; D unclear. This CDR3 spans 13 amino acids. Trimming cost V 5 bases and J 0 bases, with 7 bases left between them. Germline CDR1 and CDR2: LNHDA and SQIVND (reference sequence). CDR3 in DNA: TGTGCCAGTAGTCAGGTCGTGAACACTGAAGCTTTCTTT. It is translated as CASSQVVNTEAFF. The full variable domain, in which reference TRBV19 and TRBJ1-1 provide the parts outside the CDR3, is DGGITQSPKYLFRKEGQNVTLSCEQNLNHDAMYWYRQDPGQGLRLIYYSQIVNDFQKGDIAEGYSVSREKKESFPLTVTSAQKNPTAFYLCASSQVVNTEAFFGQGTRLTVV.

The chain links TRBV4-2 to TRBJ2-7, with 9 bases aligning to TRBD1. V lost 4 bases, J lost 2 bases, and 6 bases stayed unmatched. The germline V gene has CDR1 LGHNA and CDR2 YNFKEQ. The CDR3 is 15 residues long. The DNA for the CDR3 is TGTGCCAGCAGCCCCCCGGGGGACAGGGCCTACGAGCAGTACTTC. Protein: CASSPPGDRAYEQYF.

This clone was seen a handful of times. The J gene is TRBJ2-6, the V gene TRBV2, with a weak D call TRBD2 (6 bases). The CDR3 totals 15 residues. Germline assignment: CDR1 SNHLY and CDR2 FYNNEI. V lost 3 bases, J lost 2 bases, and 8 bases lay in between. The CDR3 reads CASSDRRAGANVLTF. For the CDR3, the DNA is TGTGCCAGCAGTGATAGGAGGGCTGGGGCCAACGTCCTGACTTTC.